This T cell receptor (beta chain) was sequenced in a study of cytomegalovirus exposure and HLA in healthy donors. Study-wide points: Immune exposure information available was restricted to CMV serostatus. Follow-up analysis later connected one missense variant in DCLRE1C with trimming of TCR beta V- and J-genes. In a later analysis, 16,951 TCR beta sequences were associated with HLA alleles at 0.05 false discovery rate.

Notes on this clone: Its matching antigen is unknown.

Germline V gene lookup returns CDR1 SGHRS and CDR2 YFSETQ. The V gene end was trimmed by 4 bases and the J gene end by 3 bases; junction bases not matched to a gene: 8. The CDR3 loop spans 15 amino acids. It was with 60 Vbeta and 13 Jbeta primers that the PCR ran. TCRdb keeps only in-frame clones here, not all; method: immunoSEQ multiplex PCR. Among around 150,000 clones, roughly 80% were seen once, and the ten largest hold 6% to 9%. This clonotype was obtained from a woman in her twenties or thirties in good health and CMV-seropositive. Sample: PBMCs. This chain joins TRBV5-1 and TRBJ2-5, with TRBD1 identical over 8 bases. For the CDR3, the DNA is TGCGCCAGCAGCCGGTGGACAGGGCAAGAAGAGACCCAGTACTTC. Protein product: CASSRWTGQEETQYF. Variable domain in full (rest from reference TRBV5-1 and TRBJ2-5): KAGVTQTPRYLIKTRGQQVTLSCSPISGHRSVSWYQQTPGQGLQFLFEYFSETQRNKGNFPGRFSGRQFSNSRSEMNVSTLELGDSALYLCASSRWTGQEETQYFGPGTRLLVL.